These 24 T cell receptor beta chains share one sample of origin, sequenced in a study of shared clonotypes between healthy human individuals. TCRdb's copy holds only in-frame clones and misses some; the assay was immunoSEQ multiplex PCR. The sample gives fewer than 650,000 clones, less than 80% of which show up once; roughly 13% is in the top ten. Input material: PBMCs. These receptors were obtained from a woman aged 35 to 49 in good health. Some clones in this sample may be carry-over from other donors' samples.

The rearrangement links TRBV30 to TRBJ1-5; no clear D. The CDR3 sequence is 12 residues long. The germline V gene has CDR1 GTSNPN and CDR2 SVGIG (reference sequence). V was trimmed by 6 bases and J by 4 bases, leaving 10 bases between them. The CDR3 here is CACQDLNQPQHF. The CDR3, as DNA: TGTGCCTGCCAGGATTTAAATCAGCCCCAGCATTTT.

The V and J genes are TRBV6-1 and TRBJ2-4; possible D gene TRBD1, 7 bases. Trimming removed 5 bases from V and 8 bases from J, with 16 bases in between. This CDR3 has 14 residues. CDR1 and CDR2 from the germline V gene are MNHNS and SASEGT. CDR3: CASSRGDSIYIQYF. The CDR3 nucleotides read TGTGCCAGCAGTAGGGGGGACAGTATCTACATTCAGTACTTC.

The chain couples TRBV19 to TRBJ2-7; D possibly uses TRBD1 or TRBD2 (5 bases each). The CDR3 is 13 residues long. Germline loops: CDR1 LNHDA, CDR2 SQIVND (reference sequence). V was shortened by 8 bases and J by 1 base, with 12 bases between the two germline ends. CDR3 in amino acids: CASGTYPSYEQYF. The CDR3 nucleotides are TGTGCCAGTGGGACGTATCCTTCCTACGAGCAGTACTTC.

The chain carries TRBV11-2 and TRBJ2-7; TRBD2 matches 8 bases. Per the germline V gene, CDR1 is SGHAT and CDR2 is FQNNGV. V lost 5 bases, J lost 5 bases, and 11 bases stayed unmatched. The CDR3 sequence is 15 residues long. CDR3 sequence: CASSPRSGSLHEQYF. CDR3 coding DNA: TGTGCCAGCAGCCCAAGGAGCGGGAGCCTCCACGAGCAGTACTTC. Together with reference TRBV11-2 and TRBJ2-7, the CDR3 gives the full variable domain: EAGVAQSPRYKIIEKRQSVAFWCNPISGHATLYWYQQILGQGPKLLIQFQNNGVVDDSQLPKDRFSAERLKGVDSTLKIQPAKLEDSAVYLCASSPRSGSLHEQYFGPGTRLTVT.

This clone was counted between two and nine times. The chain joins TRBV30 to TRBJ1-5, with D unclear. The CDR3 length is 13 residues. Per the germline V gene, CDR1 is GTSNPN and CDR2 is SVGIG (reference sequence). The V end was cut by 2 bases, the J end by 5 bases, with 10 bases between. The DNA for the CDR3 is TGTGCCTGGAGTTCATTAATGGATCAGCCCCAGCATTTT. Translating gives CAWSSLMDQPQHF. Supplemented by reference TRBV30 and TRBJ1-5, the full variable domain reads SQTIHQWPATLVQPVGSPLSLECTVEGTSNPNLYWYRQAAGRGLQLLFYSVGIGQISSEVPQNLSASRPQDRQFILSSKKLLLSDSGFYLCAWSSLMDQPQHFGDGTRLSIL.

This chain links TRBV27 with TRBJ2-7, with D unclear. CDR3 length equals 14 residues. Germline V gene data show CDR1 as MNHEY and CDR2 as SMNVEV (reference sequence). Trimming removed 6 bases from V and 0 bases from J, with 12 bases in between. Written as DNA, the CDR3 is TGTGCCAGCAGAGCCGTGGCGGCCTCCTACGAGCAGTACTTC. It is translated as CASRAVAASYEQYF.

This sequence joins TRBV2 and TRBJ2-1; a weak D match, TRBD2 (6 bases). Deletions cut 4 bases from V and 9 bases from J, with 13 bases between. The CDR3 consists of 13 residues. Per the germline V gene, CDR1 is SNHLY and CDR2 is FYNNEI. CDR3 coding DNA: TGTGCCAGCAGTGTAGGACTACTAAGTGAGCAGTTCTTC. Translation gives CASSVGLLSEQFF.

This clone occurred a few times. J is TRBJ1-2 and V is TRBV14; D gene uncertain. Germline V gene data show CDR1 as SGHDN and CDR2 as FVKESK. Trimming left V 1 base short and J 8 bases short, with 14 bases between. The CDR3 contains 14 residues. CDR3 nucleotides: TGTGCCAGCAGCCAAGGTCCGGGATGGATAGGCTACACCTTC. This encodes CASSQGPGWIGYTF.

This clone was counted a single time. The J gene is TRBJ2-2, the V gene TRBV30; D possibly corresponds to TRBD1 (5 bases). The CDR3 totals 13 residues. Germline CDR1 reads GTSNPN; CDR2 reads SVGIG (reference sequence). V lost 3 bases and J lost 5, with 10 bases in between. CDR3 protein: CAWRSQGTGELFF. The DNA of the CDR3 is TGTGCCTGGAGAAGTCAGGGAACCGGGGAGCTGTTTTTT.

The chain has TRBV5-1 and TRBJ2-3, with a weak D call TRBD1 (6 bases). Germline lookup yields CDR1 SGHRS and CDR2 YFSETQ. This CDR3 spans 16 amino acids. Trimming pared 4 bases from V and 1 base from J, leaving 16 bases between. DNA for the CDR3: TGCGCCAGCAGCCCCCGGGACATCCAAGGCACAGATACGCAGTATTTT. This gives the protein CASSPRDIQGTDTQYF. Together with reference TRBV5-1 and TRBJ2-3, the CDR3 gives the full variable domain: KAGVTQTPRYLIKTRGQQVTLSCSPISGHRSVSWYQQTPGQGLQFLFEYFSETQRNKGNFPGRFSGRQFSNSRSEMNVSTLELGDSALYLCASSPRDIQGTDTQYFGPGTRLTVL.

The DNA of the CDR3 is TGTGCCAGCAGTTTGGGTACAGTCAGTCGAGAGCAGTACTTC. Protein: CASSLGTVSREQYF. The chain is built from TRBV27 and TRBJ2-7; D is uncertain. Germline values: CDR1 MNHEY, CDR2 SMNVEV (reference sequence). V lost 3 bases, J lost 7 bases, and 16 bases lay in between. This CDR3 has 14 residues.

In this sample, this clone turned up a few times. The chain is built from TRBV11-2 and TRBJ2-3; the D is unclear. CDR3 size: 12 residues. V gave up 1 base and J gave up 4 bases, with 3 bases separating them. CDR1 is SGHAT, CDR2 FQNNGV, per germline. The CDR3, as DNA: TGTGCCAGCAGCTTAGGGGCAGATACGCAGTATTTT. It specifies CASSLGADTQYF. Complete variable domain (other parts from reference TRBV11-2 and TRBJ2-3): EAGVAQSPRYKIIEKRQSVAFWCNPISGHATLYWYQQILGQGPKLLIQFQNNGVVDDSQLPKDRFSAERLKGVDSTLKIQPAKLEDSAVYLCASSLGADTQYFGPGTRLTVL.

Regarding this clone: One base separates it from a far larger clone, so it is likely a read error. The rearrangement links TRBV6-5 to TRBJ1-1; a weak D match, TRBD1 (6 bases). The CDR3 runs 14 residues. From germline, CDR1 is MNHEY and CDR2 SVGAGI. Here the CDR3 reads CASTSRGTATEVFF. DNA for the CDR3: TGTGCCAGCACCTCGAGGGGGACGGCGACTGAAGTTTTCTTT.

The V gene is TRBV28, the J gene TRBJ2-7; no definite D call. The CDR3 loop spans 12 amino acids. Trimming took 6 bases from V and 5 from J, leaving 11 bases between them. Per the germline V gene, CDR1 is MDHEN and CDR2 is SYDVKM. CDR3: CASSPRNNEQYF. The CDR3 DNA reads as TGTGCCAGCAGCCCCCGGAATAACGAGCAGTACTTC.

Regarding this clone: The same CDR3 is also encoded by other DNA sequences in this sample. The V call is TRBV18, the J call TRBJ2-5, with no clear D. There are 13 residues in the CDR3. Germline CDR1 KGHSH, CDR2 LQKENI. V shed 2 bases and J shed 1 base, with 5 bases lying between them. CDR3 nucleotide sequence: TGTGCCAGCTCACCATCGGGCCAAGAGACCCAGTACTTC. Translated, it gives CASSPSGQETQYF. Based on the CDR3 plus reference TRBV18 and TRBJ2-5, the full variable domain is NAGVMQNPRHLVRRRGQEARLRCSPMKGHSHVYWYRQLPEEGLKFMVYLQKENIIDESGMPKERFSAEFPKEGPSILRIQQVVRGDSAAYFCASSPSGQETQYFGPGTRLLVL.

The chain is built from TRBV27 and TRBJ2-7; D is tentatively TRBD1 or TRBD2 (5 bases each). The V end was cut by 3 bases, the J end by 4 bases, with 10 bases between. This CDR3 is built from 13 residues. Germline CDR1 is MNHEY and CDR2 is SMNVEV (reference sequence). CDR3 sequence: CASSLGREYEQYF. The DNA for the CDR3 is TGTGCCAGCAGTTTGGGCAGGGAGTACGAGCAGTACTTC.

The chain recombines TRBV7-2 with TRBJ2-7; TRBD1 matches 7 bases. With V trimmed by 2 bases and J by 3 bases, 7 bases remained unmatched. CDR1 is SGHTA, CDR2 FQGNSA, per germline. The CDR3 covers 15 residues. The CDR3 protein is CASSLLGQQLYEQYF. DNA for the CDR3: TGTGCCAGCAGCTTATTGGGACAGCAACTCTACGAGCAGTACTTC.

The gene calls are TRBV5-5 and TRBJ1-5; D not resolved. Trimming cost V 7 bases and J 0 bases, with 11 bases left between them. The CDR3 runs to 14 residues. Germline V gene data show CDR1 as SGHKS and CDR2 as YYEKEE (reference sequence). CDR3 nucleotides: TGTGCCAGCGGGGTTGCGGTTAGCAATCAGCCCCAGCATTTT. It encodes CASGVAVSNQPQHF.

This sequence joins TRBV2 and TRBJ2-7; D not certain. V was clipped by 6 bases and J by 6 bases, with 9 bases between them. CDR1 and CDR2 from the germline V gene are SNHLY and FYNNEI. The CDR3 length is 11 residues. CDR3 coding DNA: TGTGCCAGCAGCCCAATGGGCGAGCAGTACTTC. It translates to CASSPMGEQYF.

CDR3 nucleotides: TGTGCCAGCAGCCAAGCGGGACAGAACACCGGGGAGCTGTTTTTT. Residues: CASSQAGQNTGELFF. The chain uses TRBV4-2 and TRBJ2-2, with D maybe TRBD1 (6 bases). CDR3 length equals 15 residues. The ends were cut back, 1 base at V and 1 base at J, with 7 bases in the middle. Germline loops: CDR1 LGHNA, CDR2 YNFKEQ.

This clone was detected only a few times. J is TRBJ2-7 and V is TRBV4-1, with a weak D call TRBD1 (5 bases). Trimming removed 4 bases at V and 0 bases at J, with 10 bases between. The CDR3 consists of 14 residues. Germline V gene sequence: CDR1 MGHRA, CDR2 YSYEKL. The CDR3 reads CASSRDDSSYEQYF. The CDR3 coding sequence is TGCGCCAGCAGCCGAGACGACAGCTCCTACGAGCAGTACTTC.

This clone was observed a single time. J is TRBJ2-7 and V is TRBV13; a weak D match, TRBD1 (6 bases). V dropped 4 bases and J dropped 2 bases, with 18 bases sitting between them. CDR1 is PRHDT and CDR2 is FYEKMQ in the germline V gene (reference sequence). The CDR3 runs 16 residues. CDR3 amino acids: CASSYDPARGAYEQYF. For the CDR3, the DNA is TGTGCCAGCAGCTACGACCCCGCCAGGGGTGCCTACGAGCAGTACTTC.

As regards this clone: The same CDR3 is also encoded by other DNA sequences in this sample. The rearrangement uses TRBV15 and TRBJ2-7; 7 nucleotides agree with TRBD1. Germline assignment: CDR1 LNHNV and CDR2 YYDKDF (reference sequence). V was clipped by 1 base and J by 1 base; unmatched bases: 1. The CDR3 runs 14 residues. The CDR3 sequence is CATSRGQGSYEQYF. In DNA, the CDR3 is TGTGCCACCAGCAGAGGACAGGGATCCTACGAGCAGTACTTC.

The chain has TRBV7-4 and TRBJ2-7; D remains ambiguous. V was cut by 6 bases and J by 0 bases, with 15 bases left in between. CDR3 length: 15 amino acids. Germline CDR1 reads SGHVT; CDR2 reads SQSDAQ. The CDR3 DNA sequence: TGTGCCAGCAGTGAAAGAGCGACAAGCTCCTACGAGCAGTACTTC. Its translation: CASSERATSSYEQYF. Full variable domain (outside the CDR3, taken from reference TRBV7-4 and TRBJ2-7): GAGVSQSPRYKVAKRGRDVALRCDSISGHVTLYWYRQTLGQGSEVLTYSQSDAQRDKSGRPSGRFSAERPERSVSTLKIQRTEQGDSAVYLCASSERATSSYEQYFGPGTRLTVT.